A selection of T cell receptor beta chains follows, all from one sample in a study of blood T cell repertoires in COVID-19. Sequencing was performed with immunoSEQ multiplex PCR; in TCRdb, only in-frame clones are kept and a portion is missing. This sample yields 200,000 to 250,000 clones, of which 85% to 90% are seen a single time; 2% to 3% belongs to the top ten. The sample comprised peripheral blood. These receptors were collected from a man younger than 45 with COVID-19, enrolled during active disease. CDR3s leave out the opening cysteine and the closing phenylalanine or tryptophan.

v_gene,CDR3aa
TRBV9,ASSVQTGPNEQF
TRBV5-8,ASSLGTTGYSNQPQH
TRBV9,ASSGPLVAGTDTQY
TRBV29-1,SVGGQNYGYT
TRBV2,ASSDTGTGKNIQY
TRBV19,ASSIGGSYSYEQY
TRBV5-3,ARSLGPVYGYT
TRBV5-5,ASQWSYGSTGELF
TRBV4-3,ASSQGVGQGGEQY
TRBV7-2,ASSLREGGAYEQY
TRBV28,ASTPGTGVEETQY
TRBV19,ASSTGTPTYEQY
TRBV28,ASSLDPRLASYEQY
TRBV10-3,AISEGQGHEKLF
TRBV28,ASTYGQAYGYT
TRBV10-2,ASSEERNTEAF
TRBV6-5,ASSYSGLLNYEQY
TRBV19,ASSIRTSNQPQH
TRBV11-1,ASSAGQVLSYEQY
TRBV19,ATTGSYSYNSPLH
TRBV6-2/TRBV6-3,ASSYRDTPYNEQF
TRBV18,ASSPDRFSYEQY
TRBV18,ASSYRGLADYEQY
TRBV27,ASSLGTGGVLQKLF
TRBV4-3,ASSQGVRTGGGYGYT
TRBV19,ASSRQGASDEQF
TRBV5-4,ASSHKQGAGTGELF
TRBV9,ASSATSGIYNEQF
TRBV3-1/TRBV3-2,ASSFRQGASYEQY
TRBV28,ASSRPGHLQETQY
TRBV6-5,ASSYRGETQY
TRBV14,ASSLGTGLNYGYT
TRBV5-1,ASSFISTNNEQF
TRBV6-1,ASSEALFFLALSTDTQY
TRBV4-3,ASSPDRFSSGNTIY
TRBV9,ASSRLVLSDTQY
TRBV18,ASSPQGQSSYEQY
TRBV6-5,ATAGTGGFREKLF
TRBV7-2,ASSPDPLDRARDQPQH
TRBV7-2,ASSITRDSSSALH